These T cell receptor beta chains were read from a single sample in a study of cytomegalovirus exposure and HLA in healthy donors. The data were produced by immunoSEQ multiplex PCR, yet TCRdb's version contains in-frame clones alone and is incomplete. The data hold about 300,000 clones, with 75% to 90% observed a single time. The sample was PBMCs. The receptors come from a man in his forties or fifties in good health and CMV-seropositive. CDR3s include the opening cysteine and the closing phenylalanine or tryptophan. D genes are given only for firm matches. Clone sizes are given selectively: once, few, many, or a class where the clone is expanded.

v_gene	d_gene	j_gene	len	abundance	CDR3aa	CDR3nt
TRBV6-6	TRBD2	TRBJ2-7	15	.	CASSYATTSGYEQYF	TGTGCCAGCAGTTACGCGACAACTAGCGGGTACGAGCAGTACTTC
TRBV5-5	.	TRBJ2-5	16	once	CASSPGTYPYQETQYF	TGTGCCAGCAGCCCCGGGACATACCCGTACCAAGAGACCCAGTACTTC
TRBV7-3	.	TRBJ2-5	13	.	CASSRDSQETQYF	TGTGCCAGCAGCAGAGACAGCCAAGAGACCCAGTACTTC
TRBV4-1	.	TRBJ1-1	15	.	CASSQEARSGTEAFF	TGCGCCAGCAGCCAAGAGGCCCGCTCAGGCACTGAAGCTTTCTTT
TRBV21-1	.	TRBJ1-2	14	.	CASSNWGQGHGYTF	TGTGCCAGCAGCAATTGGGGACAGGGGCATGGCTACACCTTC
TRBV7-8	TRBD2	TRBJ2-1	15	.	CASSLGSGSLGEQFF	TGTGCCAGCAGCTTAGGTAGCGGGAGTCTGGGAGAGCAGTTCTTC
TRBV25-1	.	TRBJ2-7	14	.	CASSDPNSSYEQYF	TGTGCCAGCAGTGACCCGAACAGCTCCTACGAGCAGTACTTC
TRBV5-4	.	TRBJ2-1	14	.	CASSFEGRYNEQFF	TGTGCCAGCAGCTTTGAGGGCCGATACAATGAGCAGTTCTTC
TRBV7-9	TRBD2	TRBJ2-1	15	.	CASSKLAVRPDEQFF	TGTGCCAGCAGCAAACTAGCGGTGAGACCGGATGAGCAGTTCTTC
TRBV11-2	.	TRBJ1-2	13	.	CASSSRNNYGYTF	TGTGCCAGCAGCTCCAGGAATAACTATGGCTACACCTTC
TRBV7-9	.	TRBJ2-7	13	.	CASSPLLVDEQYF	TGTGCCAGCAGCCCCCTCCTCGTAGACGAGCAGTACTTC
TRBV16	TRBD1	TRBJ1-1	14	.	CASSQFRGHTEAFF	TGTGCCAGCAGCCAATTCAGGGGGCACACTGAAGCTTTCTTT
TRBV29-1	.	TRBJ2-1	13	.	CSVEDHLFNEQFF	TGCAGCGTTGAAGATCATCTATTCAATGAGCAGTTCTTC
TRBV4-3	.	TRBJ2-2	14	.	CASSQSPEPGELFF	TGCGCCAGCAGCCAATCACCTGAGCCCGGGGAGCTGTTTTTT
TRBV5-4	.	TRBJ1-1	15	.	CASSLEVNMNTEAFF	TGTGCCAGCAGCTTAGAGGTAAACATGAACACTGAAGCTTTCTTT
TRBV19	.	TRBJ2-3	16	.	CASSSYGTPDTDTQYF	TGTGCCAGTAGTAGTTATGGGACACCTGACACAGATACGCAGTATTTT
TRBV7-2	TRBD2	TRBJ2-2	17	.	CASSRKDGLVNTGELFF	TGTGCCAGCAGCCGAAAGGATGGACTAGTGAACACCGGGGAGCTGTTTTTT
TRBV18	TRBD1	TRBJ1-1	13	.	CASSPGTGVEAFF	TGTGCCAGCTCACCCGGGACAGGGGTAGAAGCTTTCTTT
TRBV20-1	.	TRBJ2-3	11	.	CSATNPDTQYF	TGCAGTGCTACAAATCCAGATACGCAGTATTTT
TRBV6-5	.	TRBJ1-1	13	.	CASSYSKATEAFF	TGTGCCAGCAGTTACTCGAAAGCCACTGAAGCTTTCTTT
TRBV6-5	.	TRBJ2-7	15	.	CASSRVRDSSYEQYF	TGTGCCAGCAGCCGGGTGCGGGACAGTTCCTACGAGCAGTACTTC
TRBV6-5	TRBD1	TRBJ2-3	16	.	CASSYSPGQATDTQYF	TGTGCCAGCAGTTACTCTCCGGGACAGGCGACAGATACGCAGTATTTT
TRBV4-1	.	TRBJ1-2	16	.	CASRQLPLTDGGGYTF	TGCGCCAGCAGGCAACTCCCACTGACGGACGGGGGTGGCTACACCTTC